This TCR beta chain was retrieved from a study of cytomegalovirus exposure and HLA in healthy donors. Regarding the study as a whole: The productive fraction for most TCR beta V segments was about 87% or about 30% in an earlier analysis. Most TCR sequences were rare, but some public TCRs occurred in many donors. TCR beta chains numbering more than 150 were designated cytomegalovirus-associated.

Worth noting for this clone: What it binds is unknown.

V lost 6 bases and J lost 7; bases outside the gene matches: 8. Germline CDR1 ENHRY, CDR2 SYGVKD. The CDR3 totals 14 residues. Use of 60 Vbeta and 13 Jbeta primers characterized the PCR. Profiling relied on immunoSEQ multiplex PCR, and the TCRdb table lists in-frame clones only, not all of them. Of 75,000 to 80,000 clones listed, less than 80% are singletons. This chain joins TRBV10-3 and TRBJ1-4, with TRBD1 matching 7 bases. The specimen was PBMCs. The TCR comes from a woman in her forties in good health and CMV-seropositive. CDR3 DNA: TGTGCCATCAGCCTAAAACAGGGGTCTGAAAAACTGTTTTTT. This encodes CAISLKQGSEKLFF.